One sample yielded the 8 T cell receptor beta chains listed below, sequenced in a study of cytomegalovirus exposure and HLA in healthy donors. The PCR had 60 Vbeta and 13 Jbeta primers. Assay used: immunoSEQ multiplex PCR; TCRdb lists only in-frame clones, some missing. The table has about 81,000 clones, over 70% seen once; the top ten hold 2.5% to 3.5%. Sequencing used PBMCs. These receptors all come from a man in his fifties or sixties in good health and CMV-seropositive.

The chain joins TRBV5-1 to TRBJ2-2; the match to TRBD1 covers 8 bases. Germline V CDR1 and CDR2: SGHRS, YFSETQ. This CDR3 region has 15 residues. Germline trimming cut 0 bases from V and 6 bases from J; bases unmatched to any gene: 4. CDR3 in DNA: TGCGCCAGCAGCTTGGGACAGGGGTTCGCCGGGGAGCTGTTTTTT. It yields the protein CASSLGQGFAGELFF.

This clone appeared a single time. This chain joins TRBV12-5 and TRBJ1-1; tentatively, D is TRBD1 (5 bases). This CDR3 is built from 15 residues. The germline gives CDR1 LGHNT, CDR2 FRNRAP. The V and J ends lost 5 bases and 6 bases respectively, with 19 bases between them. The CDR3 nucleotides read TGTGCTAGTGGTCGTCCGGCGCAGGGAGGCTCTGAAGCTTTCTTT. It encodes CASGRPAQGGSEAFF.

V usage is TRBV6-6 and J usage is TRBJ2-7, with TRBD1 matching 12 bases. CDR1 and CDR2 (germline): MNHNY, SVGAGI (reference sequence). The CDR3 consists of 14 residues. Germline trimming cut 6 bases from V and 6 bases from J; bases unmatched to any gene: 6. Here the CDR3 DNA reads TGTGCCAGCAGACCGGGACAGGGGGCGCCCGAGCAGTACTTC. This sequence encodes CASRPGQGAPEQYF.

This clone has just a few counts. The chain carries TRBV10-1 and TRBJ2-1; 15 bases map to TRBD2. The CDR3 runs 17 residues. Trimming at V came to 6 bases and at J to 3 bases, leaving 6 bases not matched to a gene. CDR1 is WNHNN, CDR2 SYGVQD, per germline (reference sequence). The chain's CDR3 is CASRGTSGRPNYNEQFF. The CDR3 DNA is TGCGCCAGCAGGGGGACTAGCGGGAGGCCTAACTACAATGAGCAGTTCTTC.

The chain links TRBV19 to TRBJ2-7; 10 nucleotides line up with TRBD1. Germline V gene data show CDR1 as LNHDA and CDR2 as SQIVND (reference sequence). This CDR3 is built from 14 residues. Trimming took 5 bases from V and 3 from J; bases not matched to a gene: 4. The CDR3 here is CASSSGTGVYEQYF. The DNA of the CDR3 is TGTGCCAGTAGTTCCGGGACAGGGGTCTACGAGCAGTACTTC.

V is TRBV14 and J is TRBJ2-3; D gene unclear. Trimming pared 1 base from V and 0 bases from J, leaving 11 bases between. CDR3 length equals 16 residues. The germline V gene has CDR1 SGHDN and CDR2 FVKESK. The chain's CDR3 is CASSQAVLASTDTQYF. The CDR3 region has the DNA TGTGCCAGCAGCCAAGCAGTTTTGGCAAGCACAGATACGCAGTATTTT. Full variable domain (missing parts from reference TRBV14 and TRBJ2-3): EAGVTQFPSHSVIEKGQTVTLRCDPISGHDNLYWYRRVMGKEIKFLLHFVKESKQDESGMPNNRFLAERTGGTYSTLKVQPAELEDSGVYFCASSQAVLASTDTQYFGPGTRLTVL.

The chain has TRBV4-3 and TRBJ2-1, with D possibly matching TRBD2 (5 bases). The germline CDR1 and CDR2 sequences are LGHNA and YSLEER. V was clipped by 1 base and J by 4 bases, with 11 bases between them. The CDR3 loop spans 15 amino acids. As DNA, the CDR3 is TGCGCCAGCAGCCAAGGGGGAGACGTTTACAATGAGCAGTTCTTC. Translating it yields CASSQGGDVYNEQFF.

The chain uses TRBV5-6 and TRBJ1-2; D is unclear. CDR1 and CDR2 from the germline V gene are SGHDT and YYEEEE. Trimming stripped 2 bases from V and 2 bases from J, with 13 bases between. CDR3 length: 15 amino acids. The chain's CDR3 is CASSFGLLLNYGYTF. For the CDR3, the DNA is TGTGCCAGCAGCTTCGGACTCCTCCTCAACTATGGCTACACCTTC.